Only a few counts were recorded for the clone carrying this TCR beta chain. The antigen is not known. This CDR3 contains 15 residues. V dropped 6 bases and J dropped 5; count of bases not matched to a gene: 10. CDR1 LNHDA and CDR2 SQIVND come from the germline V gene (reference sequence). This specimen belongs to a study of T cell repertoires in cytomegalovirus infection. The wider study: TCR beta signatures that were public indicated CMV infection and matching HLA type.

TCRdb re-called the reads through MiXCR, storing one row per CDR3 protein. The table includes 250,000 to 300,000 distinct CDR3 sequences, around 25% detected once. Study-wide points: Identification of carriers of CMV plus the relevant HLA was achieved through cumulative public TCR beta family frequency. Predominance within the ex vivo response was attributable to HLA-C-restricted CMV-specific TCR beta clonotypes.

This chain uses TRBV19 with TRBJ2-5; 9 bases are a match to TRBD2. The specimen was PBMCs. The receptor was derived from a human donor in good health (CMV status not recorded). Some clones in this sample may be carry-over from other donors' samples. CDR3 DNA sequence: TGTGCCAGTAGCCGAGGGGTAGCGGGAGTCGAGACCCAGTACTTC. Its translation: CASSRGVAGVETQYF.